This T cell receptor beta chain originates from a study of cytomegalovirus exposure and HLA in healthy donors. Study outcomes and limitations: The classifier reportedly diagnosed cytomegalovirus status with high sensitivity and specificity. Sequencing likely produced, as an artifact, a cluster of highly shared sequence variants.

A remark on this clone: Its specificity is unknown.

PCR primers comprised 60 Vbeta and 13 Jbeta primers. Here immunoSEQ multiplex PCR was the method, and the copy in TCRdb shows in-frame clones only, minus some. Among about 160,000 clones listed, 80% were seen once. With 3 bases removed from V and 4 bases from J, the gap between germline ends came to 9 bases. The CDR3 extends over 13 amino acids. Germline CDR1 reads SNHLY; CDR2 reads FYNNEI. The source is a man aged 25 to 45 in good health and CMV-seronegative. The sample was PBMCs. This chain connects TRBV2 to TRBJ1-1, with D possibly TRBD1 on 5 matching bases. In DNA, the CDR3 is TGTGCCAGCAGTGACGGGGGGACCACTGAAGCTTTCTTT. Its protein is CASSDGGTTEAFF.